This T cell receptor beta chain was obtained from a study of T-cell memory formation after mild COVID-19 (dated by TCRdb to about 2021). Broadly, across the study: TCR sequence clusters from the two donors were found to be largely donor specific. T-cell clones expanding and contracting after mild COVID-19 in two donors were tracked by longitudinal TCRalpha and TCRbeta repertoire sequencing. Two young, previously healthy adult volunteers made up the cohort, one male and one female. Broad study findings and their caveats: SARS-CoV-2 specificity was not confirmed for the second-wave clones peaking on day 37. Contracting CD4+ clones turned up mainly in the CM and EM memory subsets, whereas EMRA was where CD8+ clones were enriched. Only a couple of mild cases were covered in the study, and larger cohorts including severe cases with pre-infection samples were considered necessary. Some responding clones were detected in pre-infection memory, suggesting pre-existing cross-reactive memory T cells joined the SARS-CoV-2 response. Clones that contracted from day 15 to 85 showed balanced CD4/CD8 phenotypes, whereas a second wave of clones that expanded from day 15 to 37 leaned towards CD4+.

Sequencing took place on an Illumina NovaSeq 6000. TCRalpha and TCRbeta cDNA libraries were constructed by 5'RACE with constant-segment primers, with sample barcodes and unique molecular identifiers being introduced. RNA was extracted from every sample with Trizol reagent. The libraries were amplified in two PCR steps, and the second step added a second sample barcode and Illumina TruSeq adapters. Sequencing of libraries was performed on an Illumina NovaSeq with 2 x 150 bp paired-end reads. Per the authors' processing: The reads were demultiplexed and collapsed into UMI-guided consensus sequences using migec v1.2.7. Using mixcr v2.1.11, the UMI consensuses were aligned to TRA and TRB V and J templates and assembled into clonotypes. A clonotype was counted as expanded or contracted only when both edgeR and NoisET called the clonotype significant, with the noise models trained on biological replicates. For edgeR calls, the thresholds were a false discovery rate-adjusted p below 0.01 and a log2 fold-change of 1. PCA with hierarchical clustering of max-normalized trajectories of the 1000 most abundant clonotypes was used as exploratory dynamics analysis. The CD4 or CD8 phenotype of responding clones was assigned using the separately sequenced CD4+ and CD8+ repertoires. Clones were called with MiXCR by TCRdb after fastp trimmed the public reads at Q25, and only in-frame beta chains were retained. Entries that share a CDR3 protein sequence are merged under the most common genes and DNA. TCRdb, not the authors, supplied the V and J calls. A total of over 350,000 distinct CDR3 sequences appear in this sample, approximately 16% of them only once. Together, the top ten hold 20% to 25% of the sample.

The sample holds one count of this clonotype. The target of this receptor is not known. No much larger clone is present one base from it, and per-base qualities are unavailable. One read yields weak evidence. The CDR3 covers 12 residues, taking in both the cysteine and the phenylalanine. Kept here is only the CDR3 DNA, which spans 36 bases and is read in frame from base 1. Trimming leaves V shorter by 6 bases and J shorter by 7 bases, with the junction holding 3 bases beyond the gene matches. As encoded in the germline V gene (reference sequence), CDR1 is MNHNY while CDR2 is SVGAGI. Ficoll-Paque density gradient centrifugation was used to isolate PBMCs.

Sequences were obtained from PBMCs or a T cell subset sorted from them (not recorded which). Recombination linked TRBV6-6 to TRBJ1-5; TRBD1 agrees with 7 junctional bases. This receptor was obtained from a man younger than 35 who had mild COVID-19 (a few samples of this study predate the infection). The sample titles of this study are shuffled in the database, so cell type and time point are left out; the donor was told from shared clones. The CDR3 region has the sequence CASRTGQQPQHF. The DNA sequence is given as TGTGCCAGCAGGACAGGGCAACAGCCCCAGCATTTT.